These 27 T cell receptor beta chains came from one sample sequenced in a study of shared clonotypes between healthy human individuals (TCRdb year 2020). Library prep was done by the immunoSEQ multiplex PCR assay. TCRdb obtained this table from immuneACCESS and retained in-frame rearrangements with V and J assigned. These tables miss some clones; where compared with another copy, unresolved V genes account for less than half of the shortfall, and the remainder is unexplained. In all, the sample holds about 2.3 million clones, and approximately 95% of those were seen once. The leading ten clones occupy approximately 0.4% of the sample. Sequencing was carried out using naive CD4+ T cells from PBMCs. Reading the label with the study, this specimen's cell subset or site is: CD45RA+ positively selected. The source is a man aged 18 to 30 in good health. Some clones in this sample may be carry-over from other donors' samples.

The V gene is TRBV28, the J gene TRBJ2-4; possibly TRBD2 for D (6 bases). V gave up 4 bases and J gave up 3 bases, with 13 bases separating them. CDR1 is MDHEN, CDR2 SYDVKM, per germline. This CDR3 region has 15 residues. The chain's CDR3 is CASSSTRDFKNIQYF. The CDR3 DNA follows: TGTGCCAGCAGTTCGACCCGGGACTTCAAAAACATTCAGTACTTC.

The CDR3 DNA sequence: TGTGCCAGTAGTATCCCGGGAGGAGATACGCAGTATTTT. This translates into CASSIPGGDTQYF. The J gene is TRBJ2-3, the V gene TRBV19, with 7 bases aligning to TRBD2. Unmatched junction bases numbered 2, after V lost 3 bases and J lost 5 bases. CDR3 length: 13 residues. Germline V lookup: CDR1 LNHDA, CDR2 SQIVND (reference sequence).

The V gene is TRBV30, the J gene TRBJ2-1, with TRBD2 identical over 13 bases. V shed 2 bases and J 10 bases; nucleotides not matched to a gene: 11. This CDR3 is 16 amino acids long. The germline V gene has CDR1 GTSNPN and CDR2 SVGIG (reference sequence). CDR3 coding DNA: TGTGCCTGGAGTTATGGACTAGCGGGAGTGTTTAAGGAGCAGTTCTTC. It translates to CAWSYGLAGVFKEQFF.

The chain is built from TRBV2 and TRBJ2-7; the match to TRBD1 covers 9 bases. CDR1 is SNHLY and CDR2 is FYNNEI in the germline V gene. The junction had 4 bases not matched to a gene; V was cut back by 7 bases and J by 0 bases. The CDR3 has 14 residues. The CDR3 coding sequence is TGTGCCAGCATAGGGGACAGGGTCTCCTACGAGCAGTACTTC. Residues: CASIGDRVSYEQYF.

This clone occurred once. CDR3 sequence: CAWSRRITGGAFF. The CDR3 DNA follows: TGTGCCTGGAGTCGCAGGATTACGGGAGGAGCTTTCTTT. The chain employs TRBV30 and TRBJ1-1; unclear D gene. Trimming took 2 bases from V and 10 from J, leaving 17 bases between them. Germline values: CDR1 GTSNPN, CDR2 SVGIG (reference sequence). The CDR3 is 13 amino acids. Complete variable domain (other parts from reference TRBV30 and TRBJ1-1): SQTIHQWPATLVQPVGSPLSLECTVEGTSNPNLYWYRQAAGRGLQLLFYSVGIGQISSEVPQNLSASRPQDRQFILSSKKLLLSDSGFYLCAWSRRITGGAFFGQGTRLTVV.

The CDR3: CASSLLTRLNTEAFF. DNA of the CDR3: TGTGCCAGCAGTCTCCTCACGCGATTGAACACTGAAGCTTTCTTT. The rearrangement uses TRBV6-1 and TRBJ1-1, with D unclear. The CDR3 consists of 15 residues. V lost 5 bases and J lost 0, with 13 bases in between. From germline, CDR1 is MNHNS and CDR2 SASEGT.

The rearrangement links TRBV11-2 to TRBJ2-7; D call uncertain. Trimming took off 1 base at V and 7 bases at J, with 8 bases between the two ends. This CDR3 spans 12 amino acids. CDR1 is SGHAT and CDR2 is FQNNGV in the germline V gene. The CDR3 loop reads CASSLALGEQYF. The CDR3 DNA is TGTGCCAGCAGCTTAGCCCTGGGGGAGCAGTACTTC.

The V call is TRBV7-2, the J call TRBJ2-1, with D uncertain. Germline values: CDR1 SGHTA, CDR2 FQGNSA. This CDR3 region has 14 residues. Between the trimmed V and J ends, which lost 1 base and 12 bases, there was a span of 16 bases. The CDR3, as DNA: TGTGCCAGCAGCTTAGGGTTGGCGAGTTATAGGCAGTTCTTC. It encodes CASSLGLASYRQFF.

The rearrangement links TRBV5-4 to TRBJ2-1; 7 nucleotides match TRBD2. The germline gives CDR1 SGHNT, CDR2 YYREEE (reference sequence). The trim removed 3 bases at V and 5 bases at J, leaving 8 bases unmatched. The CDR3 runs to 15 residues. The CDR3 coding sequence is TGTGCCAGCAGCTCGGGGGGTCCCCTCGACAATGAGCAGTTCTTC. Its protein product is CASSSGGPLDNEQFF. Full variable domain (remainder filled in from reference TRBV5-4 and TRBJ2-1): ETGVTQSPTHLIKTRGQQVTLRCSSQSGHNTVSWYQQALGQGPQFIFQYYREEENGRGNFPPRFSGLQFPNYSSELNVNALELDDSALYLCASSSGGPLDNEQFFGPGTRLTVL.

V and J are TRBV18 and TRBJ2-2; 12 nucleotides line up with TRBD2. Germline V gene sequence: CDR1 KGHSH, CDR2 LQKENI. V lost 2 bases, J lost 4 bases, and 2 bases stayed unmatched. The CDR3 spans 16 residues. The CDR3 here is CASSPAGLAGTGELFF. In DNA, the CDR3 is TGTGCCAGCTCACCAGCGGGACTAGCGGGCACCGGGGAGCTGTTTTTT.

This chain uses TRBV18 with TRBJ2-1; TRBD2 agrees at 13 bases. CDR3 length: 16 amino acids. Germline trimming cut 6 bases from V and 9 bases from J; bases unmatched to any gene: 11. In germline, CDR1 is KGHSH, CDR2 LQKENI. The CDR3 loop reads CASSPGLAGAGGEQFF. The DNA for the CDR3 is TGTGCCAGCTCCCCCGGACTAGCGGGAGCAGGGGGTGAGCAGTTCTTC. Combining the CDR3 with reference TRBV18 and TRBJ2-1 gives the whole variable domain NAGVMQNPRHLVRRRGQEARLRCSPMKGHSHVYWYRQLPEEGLKFMVYLQKENIIDESGMPKERFSAEFPKEGPSILRIQQVVRGDSAAYFCASSPGLAGAGGEQFFGPGTRLTVL.

The chain carries TRBV10-3 and TRBJ2-3; 9 bases match TRBD2. Germline CDR1 is ENHRY and CDR2 is SYGVKD. This CDR3 has 18 residues. V was clipped by 2 bases and J by 0 bases; unmatched bases: 9. The CDR3 nucleotides read TGTGCCATCAGTGAGCTCCCCCCCAGCGGGAGGAGCACAGATACGCAGTATTTT. Protein product: CAISELPPSGRSTDTQYF.

The chain employs TRBV7-9 and TRBJ2-1; D is possibly TRBD1 (6 bases). Per germline, CDR1 SEHNR and CDR2 FQNEAQ (reference sequence). V was clipped by 2 bases and J by 5 bases, with 19 bases between them. The length of the CDR3 is 17 residues. CDR3 DNA: TGTGCCAGCAGCTTACGCAGCGCCGGGACATTGGACAATGAGCAGTTCTTC. Translating gives CASSLRSAGTLDNEQFF. Full variable domain (outside the CDR3, taken from reference TRBV7-9 and TRBJ2-1): DTGVSQNPRHKITKRGQNVTFRCDPISEHNRLYWYRQTLGQGPEFLTYFQNEAQLEKSRLLSDRFSAERPKGSFSTLEIQRTEQGDSAMYLCASSLRSAGTLDNEQFFGPGTRLTVL.

This clone showed up just once. The chain joins TRBV5-1 to TRBJ2-1, with D possibly TRBD1 on 5 matching bases. V lost 3 bases and J lost 7, with 20 bases in between. Germline V gives CDR1 SGHRS, CDR2 YFSETQ. This CDR3 is 16 amino acids long. CDR3 region: CASSSPGRGNLNEQFF. The CDR3 DNA sequence: TGCGCCAGCAGCTCCCCAGGGCGCGGAAACCTGAATGAGCAGTTCTTC.

The V call is TRBV29-1, the J call TRBJ1-1; D is undetermined. CDR1 and CDR2 from the germline V gene are SQVTM and ANQGSEA. This CDR3 has 14 amino acids. V lost 5 bases, J lost 2 bases, and 15 bases lay in between. In DNA, the CDR3 is TGCAGCGTTAGATCGCTCCTCGCAAACACTGAAGCTTTCTTT. Translation: CSVRSLLANTEAFF.

This clone was observed a single time. The genes are TRBV4-1 and TRBJ1-3; unclear D gene. The CDR3 runs to 15 residues. Looked up from germline, CDR1 is MGHRA and CDR2 is YSYEKL. The V end lost 1 base, the J end lost 2 bases, and 9 bases lay between the germline ends. The CDR3 sequence is CASSQVGETGNTIYF. The CDR3 coding sequence is TGCGCCAGCAGCCAAGTCGGCGAGACTGGAAACACCATATATTTT.

V and J are TRBV9 and TRBJ2-5; 11 nucleotides agree with TRBD1. V was pared by 2 bases and J by 3 bases, with 3 bases of the junction left unmatched. The CDR3 totals 15 residues. CDR1 and CDR2 (germline): SGDLS, YYNGEE. The CDR3 DNA reads as TGTGCCAGCAGCGTGCCGGGACAGGGGGAAGAGACCCAGTACTTC. It translates to CASSVPGQGEETQYF.

The V call is TRBV10-3, the J call TRBJ2-6; 8 nucleotides match TRBD2. The CDR3 contains 16 residues. Germline V CDR1 and CDR2: ENHRY, SYGVKD. Trimming took 3 bases from V and 2 from J; bases not matched to a gene: 3. The CDR3 DNA sequence: TGTGCCATCAGTGACCCCGGGGGGGCTGGGGCCAACGTCCTGACTTTC. Protein product: CAISDPGGAGANVLTF.

This chain uses TRBV9 with TRBJ2-1; TRBD2 matches at 15 bases. Germline values: CDR1 SGDLS, CDR2 YYNGEE. J gave up 4 bases and V 3 bases, and 5 bases lay outside the gene matches. The CDR3 has 17 amino acids. In DNA form, the CDR3 reads TGTGCCAGCAGCGCAGGACTAGCGGGAGGGCGATACAATGAGCAGTTCTTC. Translating gives CASSAGLAGGRYNEQFF.

This chain joins TRBV9 and TRBJ2-3; a weak D match, TRBD2 (6 bases). Germline CDR1 reads SGDLS; CDR2 reads YYNGEE. V lost 0 bases to trimming and J lost 4 bases, with 12 bases between them. This CDR3 spans 15 amino acids. CDR3 coding DNA: TGTGCCAGCAGCGTAGAGGAGGGAATCGCAGATACGCAGTATTTT. Protein sequence: CASSVEEGIADTQYF.

CDR3: CASSLGISGKLEQFF. Written as DNA, the CDR3 is TGTGCCAGCAGCTTAGGGATTAGCGGGAAGCTTGAGCAGTTCTTC. The rearrangement links TRBV7-2 to TRBJ2-1, with 8 positions matching TRBD2. Trimming at V came to 1 base and at J to 9 bases, leaving 8 bases not matched to a gene. Germline V CDR1 and CDR2: SGHTA, FQGNSA. CDR3 length: 15 amino acids.

This sequence joins TRBV5-1 and TRBJ2-7; TRBD1 agrees at 9 bases. The germline CDR1 and CDR2 sequences are SGHRS and YFSETQ. The CDR3 length is 16 residues. J was trimmed by 0 bases and V by 0 bases; bases with no gene match: 4. In DNA, the CDR3 is TGCGCCAGCAGCTTGGCGGGACAGGGAAGCTCCTACGAGCAGTACTTC. Its protein is CASSLAGQGSSYEQYF.

V gene TRBV5-1 combines with J gene TRBJ2-1; TRBD1 might be the D (6 bases). V lost 0 bases, J lost 6 bases, and 13 bases lay in between. The CDR3 is made up of 15 amino acids. Per germline, CDR1 SGHRS and CDR2 YFSETQ. In DNA form, the CDR3 reads TGCGCCAGCAGCTTGGCCGTACAGGGAGCCAATGAGCAGTTCTTC. Its protein is CASSLAVQGANEQFF.

The V gene is TRBV6-1, the J gene TRBJ2-5, with TRBD2 matching 14 bases. The CDR3 is 15 amino acids. CDR1 is MNHNS and CDR2 is SASEGT in the germline V gene. The V and J ends lost 3 bases and 3 bases, in that order; junction bases with no gene match: 0. For the CDR3, the DNA is TGTGCCAGCAGTGAGGGACTAGCGGGGGAAGAGACCCAGTACTTC. Its translation is CASSEGLAGEETQYF.

V usage is TRBV19 and J usage is TRBJ2-5; TRBD2 matches 7 bases. This CDR3 is built from 14 residues. Germline-derived CDR1 and CDR2 are LNHDA and SQIVND (reference sequence). The junction had 3 bases not matched to a gene; V was cut back by 4 bases and J by 1 base. CDR3 in amino acids: CASSTTSAQETQYF. The CDR3 nucleotides are TGTGCCAGTAGTACTACTAGCGCCCAAGAGACCCAGTACTTC.

The chain uses TRBV4-1 and TRBJ2-1, with D possibly TRBD2 on 5 matching bases. Germline values: CDR1 MGHRA, CDR2 YSYEKL. V gave up 0 bases and J gave up 1 base, with 19 bases separating them. This CDR3 is built from 19 residues. The CDR3 region is CASSQDGPETSRSYNEQFF. The CDR3 nucleotides read TGCGCCAGCAGCCAAGATGGCCCAGAAACTAGTCGGTCCTACAATGAGCAGTTCTTC.

The chain links TRBV4-3 to TRBJ1-1, with D tentatively TRBD1 (5 bases). Per the germline V gene, CDR1 is LGHNA and CDR2 is YSLEER. Trimming removed 2 bases from V and 1 base from J, with 17 bases in between. This CDR3 is 17 amino acids long. CDR3 nucleotides: TGCGCCAGCAGCCAATTCCCCCCAGGGAACGGGAACACTGAAGCTTTCTTT. Translation gives CASSQFPPGNGNTEAFF.